These 32 T cell receptor beta chains were all obtained from the same sample, sequenced in a study of radiation and T cells in renal cell carcinoma. Time point defined: baseline pretreatment blood. Treatment here: 15 Gy SBRT to primary tumor, nephrectomy 4 weeks later. Method: immunoSEQ multiplex PCR; TCRdb's copy keeps in-frame clones and lacks some. The sample carries approximately 150,000 clones, over 65% recorded once. Here the sequenced sample was blood, taken from a patient whose treatment included radiotherapy and nephrectomy. The source of these receptors is a woman between 45 and 60 years old with renal cell carcinoma.

This chain links TRBV27 with TRBJ1-1; D is ambiguous. Germline CDR1 is MNHEY and CDR2 is SMNVEV (reference sequence). The V and J ends lost 2 bases and 2 bases respectively, with 6 bases between them. The CDR3 has 13 residues. CDR3 in amino acids: CASSLLVNTEAFF. CDR3 coding DNA: TGTGCCAGCAGTTTACTGGTAAACACTGAAGCTTTCTTT.

This sequence joins TRBV5-1 and TRBJ1-6, with 9 bases fitting TRBD1. This CDR3 has 14 amino acids. Germline lookup yields CDR1 SGHRS and CDR2 YFSETQ. V shed 8 bases, J shed 7 bases, and the junction held 7 bases outside the gene matches. CDR3 sequence: CASTGGDSNSPLHF. For the CDR3, the DNA is TGCGCCAGTACAGGGGGCGATTCAAATTCACCCCTCCACTTT.

The chain employs TRBV9 and TRBJ2-5, with a possible D match to TRBD1 (5 bases). Germline lookup yields CDR1 SGDLS and CDR2 YYNGEE. This CDR3 is 14 amino acids long. V was trimmed by 0 bases and J by 2 bases, leaving 8 bases between them. CDR3 amino acids: CASSVDRRQETQYF. CDR3 nucleotide sequence: TGTGCCAGCAGCGTAGACAGGAGACAAGAGACCCAGTACTTC.

The gene calls are TRBV28 and TRBJ1-5; weak D call: TRBD1 (5 bases). The CDR3 has 13 amino acids. Per germline, CDR1 MDHEN and CDR2 SYDVKM. Trimming pared 9 bases from V and 3 bases from J, leaving 12 bases between. CDR3 region: CASTQGNNQPQHF. In nucleotides, the CDR3 is TGTGCCAGTACCCAGGGTAACAATCAGCCCCAGCATTTT.

This clone occurred a few times. J is TRBJ1-6 and V is TRBV2; possibly TRBD1 for D (6 bases). Trimming cost V 6 bases and J 10 bases, with 16 bases left between them. The CDR3 has 14 amino acids. Germline V lookup: CDR1 SNHLY, CDR2 FYNNEI. The CDR3 is CASSGQTEGSPLHF. CDR3 nucleotides: TGTGCCAGCAGCGGACAGACAGAAGGGTCACCCCTCCACTTT.

On this clone: In the same sample, other DNA sequences code for this CDR3. The V call is TRBV7-2, the J call TRBJ2-7; TRBD2 matches 12 bases. The germline CDR1 and CDR2 sequences are SGHTA and FQGNSA. With V trimmed by 4 bases and J by 3 bases, 1 base remained unmatched. This CDR3 region has 14 residues. In DNA, the CDR3 is TGTGCCAGCAGCTCGACTAGCGGGAGCTACGAGCAGTACTTC. Residues: CASSSTSGSYEQYF.

J is TRBJ2-3 and V is TRBV5-1; D assignment may be TRBD1 or TRBD2 (5 bases each). Between the trimmed V and J ends, which lost 4 bases and 2 bases, there was a span of 20 bases. Germline V gene data show CDR1 as SGHRS and CDR2 as YFSETQ. This CDR3 has 17 residues. CDR3 residues: CASSLVFGGGPTDTQYF. The CDR3, as DNA: TGCGCCAGCAGCCTCGTTTTCGGTGGGGGACCCACAGATACGCAGTATTTT.

The chain is built from TRBV28 and TRBJ1-5, with a weak D call TRBD1 (6 bases). Trimming stripped 5 bases from V and 4 bases from J, with 18 bases between. Germline CDR1 reads MDHEN; CDR2 reads SYDVKM. This CDR3 has 16 amino acids. DNA of the CDR3: TGTGCCAGCAGTACAGACCACAGGGATCGAAATCAGCCCCAGCATTTT. This translates into CASSTDHRDRNQPQHF.

The sample holds a few counts of this clone. The CDR3 bases are TGCGCCAGCAGCTTGTTACTAGCTCACGAGCAGTACTTC. It codes for CASSLLLAHEQYF. The V and J genes are TRBV5-1 and TRBJ2-7, with D possibly being TRBD2 (6 bases). The ends were cut back, 1 base at V and 5 bases at J, with 10 bases in the middle. Germline V gene data show CDR1 as SGHRS and CDR2 as YFSETQ. The CDR3 loop spans 13 amino acids.

The sample holds a few counts of this clone. The chain is built from TRBV5-6 and TRBJ1-1, with 8 bases matching TRBD1. With 3 bases clipped from V and 8 bases from J, the junction kept 3 bases outside the gene matches. This CDR3 spans 12 amino acids. Germline lookup yields CDR1 SGHDT and CDR2 YYEEEE. CDR3 DNA sequence: TGTGCCAGCAGCTCGGGACAGGCGGAAGCTTTCTTT. It translates to CASSSGQAEAFF. Full variable domain (rest looked up from reference TRBV5-6 and TRBJ1-1): DAGVTQSPTHLIKTRGQQVTLRCSPKSGHDTVSWYQQALGQGPQFIFQYYEEEERQRGNFPDRFSGHQFPNYSSELNVNALLLGDSALYLCASSSGQAEAFFGQGTRLTVV.

The V gene is TRBV7-2, the J gene TRBJ2-7; D possibly corresponds to TRBD2 (5 bases). The CDR3 is 11 residues long. The germline gives CDR1 SGHTA, CDR2 FQGNSA. Trimming removed 4 bases from V and 7 bases from J, with 8 bases in between. CDR3 nucleotides: TGTGCCAGCAGCTGGGAGCGAGAGCAGTACTTC. Translating gives CASSWEREQYF.

The V call is TRBV7-2, the J call TRBJ1-5, with a possible D match to TRBD1 (5 bases). Germline CDR1 SGHTA, CDR2 FQGNSA. Trimming shortened V by 5 bases and J by 0 bases, and 17 bases separated the two germline ends. CDR3 length: 17 amino acids. DNA for the CDR3: TGTGCCAGCAGCAACCTCGAGGGACGGTATAGCAATCAGCCCCAGCATTTT. This gives the protein CASSNLEGRYSNQPQHF.

This clone appeared once. The J gene is TRBJ2-7, the V gene TRBV6-5, with a tentative D call TRBD2 (7 bases). The germline V gene encodes CDR1 MNHEY and CDR2 SVGAGI. The CDR3 loop spans 13 amino acids. V was trimmed by 6 bases and J by 2 bases, leaving 11 bases between them. CDR3 DNA sequence: TGTGCCAGCAGAAGGGGGGGAACCTACGAGCAGTACTTC. It translates to CASRRGGTYEQYF.

The chain is built from TRBV9 and TRBJ2-3; D is unclear. The CDR3 is 15 residues long. V lost 0 bases, J lost 3 bases, and 11 bases lay in between. Germline CDR1 is SGDLS and CDR2 is YYNGEE. Here the CDR3 DNA reads TGTGCCAGCAGCGTAGCGGGCATGGGGACAGATACGCAGTATTTT. Translated, it gives CASSVAGMGTDTQYF.

The chain has TRBV10-1 and TRBJ2-1; 10 bases are a match to TRBD1. CDR3 length: 15 residues. Losses at the gene ends were 3 bases for V and 7 bases for J; bases not matched to a gene: 6. Germline assignment: CDR1 WNHNN and CDR2 SYGVQD (reference sequence). The CDR3 DNA reads TGCGCCAGCAGTGACGGGACAGGGGTTGGTAATGAGCAGTTCTTC. This codes for CASSDGTGVGNEQFF.

The rearrangement links TRBV15 to TRBJ2-1, with a possible D match to TRBD2 (6 bases). The germline gives CDR1 LNHNV, CDR2 YYDKDF (reference sequence). Trimming took 1 base from V and 4 from J, leaving 11 bases between them. This CDR3 has 15 amino acids. CDR3 protein: CATSRVAGQYNEQFF. CDR3 sequence (DNA): TGTGCCACCAGCAGAGTGGCGGGGCAATACAATGAGCAGTTCTTC.

J is TRBJ2-7 and V is TRBV21-1; TRBD1 is the table's D call, not checked against the DNA. TRBV21-1 is a known pseudogene. The CDR3 extends over 16 amino acids. The DNA of the CDR3 is TGTGCCAGCAGCCCCCGGTGGACAGGGGGCCCATACGAGCAGTACTTC. It translates to CASSPRWTGGPYEQYF.

The V call is TRBV10-1, the J call TRBJ1-2; 10 bases align to TRBD1. From germline, CDR1 is WNHNN and CDR2 SYGVQD (reference sequence). The CDR3 spans 14 residues. Unmatched junction bases numbered 12, after V lost 11 bases and J lost 6 bases. This CDR3 reads CAGATGTGDDGYTF. The DNA of the CDR3 is TGCGCCGGCGCTACCGGGACAGGGGACGATGGCTACACCTTC.

The CDR3 loop is CASSSQGSETQYF. In DNA form, the CDR3 reads TGCGCCAGCAGTTCCCAGGGCTCGGAGACCCAGTACTTC. The chain recombines TRBV10-1 with TRBJ2-5; D may be TRBD1 (5 bases). Deletions cut 5 bases from V and 5 bases from J, with 12 bases between. Germline V lookup: CDR1 WNHNN, CDR2 SYGVQD (reference sequence). The CDR3 length is 13 residues.

The V gene is TRBV23-1, the J gene TRBJ1-1, with TRBD1 as a possible D gene (5 bases). TRBV23-1 is filed as an ORF, its function uncertain. V lost 3 bases and J 6 bases, leaving 32 bases between the germline ends. This CDR3 is built from 20 residues. CDR3 loop: CASSHFAPRGFTGRAAEAFF. The CDR3, as DNA: TGCGCCAGCAGTCATTTCGCGCCTAGGGGATTCACCGGGAGGGCGGCTGAAGCTTTCTTT.

The chain has TRBV28 and TRBJ2-7, with TRBD2 as a possible D gene (6 bases). CDR1 is MDHEN, CDR2 SYDVKM, per germline. This CDR3 region has 15 residues. Trimming took off 7 bases at V and 3 bases at J, with 19 bases between the two ends. The CDR3 here is CASTFSGTSGYEQYF. For the CDR3, the DNA is TGTGCCAGCACCTTTTCCGGGACTTCTGGCTACGAGCAGTACTTC.

As for this clone: At the DNA level, this CDR3 is encoded by other sequences in the same sample as well. The rearrangement uses TRBV7-9 and TRBJ2-7, with 7 positions matching TRBD1. V lost 5 bases, J lost 4 bases, and 2 bases stayed unmatched. The CDR3 is 12 residues long. Germline V gene sequence: CDR1 SEHNR, CDR2 FQNEAQ (reference sequence). DNA for the CDR3: TGTGCCAGCAGCCCAGGGGGATACGAGCAGTACTTC. As protein: CASSPGGYEQYF. The complete variable domain, with remaining parts taken from reference TRBV7-9 and TRBJ2-7, reads DTGVSQNPRHKITKRGQNVTFRCDPISEHNRLYWYRQTLGQGPEFLTYFQNEAQLEKSRLLSDRFSAERPKGSFSTLEIQRTEQGDSAMYLCASSPGGYEQYFGPGTRLTVT.

Written as DNA, the CDR3 is TGTGCCTGGAGTGTATTTCTATGGAGCATAGAGAACGGCACAGATACGCAGTATTTT. This translates into CAWSVFLWSIENGTDTQYF. J is TRBJ2-3 and V is TRBV30; D is undetermined. The CDR3 runs to 19 residues. Trimming removed 0 bases from V and 1 base from J, with 23 bases in between. The V gene's germline CDR1 is GTSNPN and CDR2 SVGIG (reference sequence).

V is TRBV6-5 and J is TRBJ2-7; D is tentatively TRBD1 or TRBD2 (5 bases each). The CDR3 covers 13 residues. The germline V and J ends were trimmed by 6 bases and 4 bases, with 13 bases remaining between them. Germline CDR1 MNHEY, CDR2 SVGAGI. As DNA, the CDR3 is TGTGCCAGCAGCCGGGGACCGAAGTACGAGCAGTACTTC. This codes for CASSRGPKYEQYF.

V is TRBV30 and J is TRBJ2-3; D might be TRBD2 (6 bases). Trimming pared 0 bases from V and 6 bases from J, leaving 10 bases between. The CDR3 is 13 amino acids. Germline loops: CDR1 GTSNPN, CDR2 SVGIG (reference sequence). This chain's CDR3 is CAWSVHGGDTQYF. CDR3 in DNA: TGTGCCTGGAGTGTACATGGGGGGGATACGCAGTATTTT.

This clone has only one observation. The chain has TRBV18 and TRBJ2-5, with D possibly TRBD2 on 6 matching bases. The J call may be in error: the DNA end matches TRBJ2-7 better. Germline V gene lookup returns CDR1 KGHSH and CDR2 LQKENI. The CDR3 is made up of 14 amino acids. The CDR3 region is CASSLGRDSYEQYF. For the CDR3, the DNA is TGTGCCAGCTCACTTGGGCGGGACTCCTACGAGCAGTACTTC.

The chain links TRBV6-1 to TRBJ1-5; the match to TRBD1 covers 11 bases. Germline loops: CDR1 MNHNS, CDR2 SASEGT. Trimming took 6 bases from V and 6 from J; bases not matched to a gene: 7. The CDR3 is 15 amino acids. CDR3 sequence: CASSQYGTGGQPQHF. The CDR3 coding sequence is TGTGCCAGCAGCCAGTACGGGACAGGGGGTCAGCCCCAGCATTTT.

J is TRBJ1-5 and V is TRBV5-6; D gene uncertain. Trimming took off 4 bases at V and 9 bases at J, with 11 bases between the two ends. From germline, CDR1 is SGHDT and CDR2 YYEEEE. The CDR3 is 12 amino acids. The CDR3 coding sequence is TGTGCCAGCAGCCACCCCCTCCCGCCCCAGCATTTT. It codes for CASSHPLPPQHF.

The V gene is TRBV2, the J gene TRBJ2-5; 7 nucleotides align to TRBD2. CDR1 is SNHLY, CDR2 FYNNEI, per germline. This CDR3 has 13 amino acids. V was clipped by 11 bases and J by 4 bases; unmatched bases: 10. The DNA for the CDR3 is TGTGCCTTCAAGGGCGGGAGCGGAGAGACCCAGTACTTC. Translated, it gives CAFKGGSGETQYF.

The CDR3: CASSLSGTPNSYEQYF. Here the CDR3 DNA reads TGTGCCAGCAGTTTATCTGGGACACCGAACTCCTACGAGCAGTACTTC. The chain has TRBV27 and TRBJ2-7; TRBD1 might be the D (6 bases). Trimming left V 0 bases short and J 0 bases short, with 12 bases between. Germline lookup yields CDR1 MNHEY and CDR2 SMNVEV (reference sequence). There are 16 residues in the CDR3.

This sequence joins TRBV7-9 and TRBJ2-5, with D perhaps matching TRBD1 (5 bases). Per germline, CDR1 SEHNR and CDR2 FQNEAQ (reference sequence). V was trimmed by 8 bases and J by 4 bases, leaving 14 bases between them. The CDR3 loop spans 13 amino acids. In DNA form, the CDR3 reads TGTGCCAGCGACTCTTCAGGGATAGAGACCCAGTACTTC. Residues: CASDSSGIETQYF.

The table lists this clone with a few counts. The rearrangement uses TRBV5-1 and TRBJ1-2, with 8 bases fitting TRBD1. Unmatched junction bases numbered 5, after V lost 3 bases and J lost 4 bases. Germline CDR1 and CDR2: SGHRS and YFSETQ. This CDR3 has 14 residues. The CDR3 DNA reads TGCGCCAGCAGCTCGGACAGGGAGGGCTATGGCTACACCTTC. Translated: CASSSDREGYGYTF.